One and the same sample provided the 2 T cell receptor beta chains below, sequenced in a study of shared clonotypes between healthy human individuals. TCRdb's copy holds only in-frame clones and misses some; the assay was immunoSEQ multiplex PCR. The sample lists millions of clones, over 85% occurring once. Sequencing was done on a sample of naive CD4+ T cells sorted from blood. Subset of the sample: CD45RA+ positively selected. All receptors derive from a young man in good health.

V usage is TRBV5-1 and J usage is TRBJ1-1; D perhaps matches TRBD1 (5 bases). Germline-derived CDR1 and CDR2 are SGHRS and YFSETQ. The V end was cut by 5 bases, the J end by 2 bases, with 16 bases between. The CDR3 is 15 amino acids. The CDR3 DNA is TGCGCCAGCAGTTGGCTGGGACCCAGAAACACTGAAGCTTTCTTT. It yields the protein CASSWLGPRNTEAFF.

The rearrangement links TRBV4-3 to TRBJ2-7; TRBD2 matches at 14 bases. This CDR3 is 15 amino acids long. Losses at the gene ends were 4 bases for V and 5 bases for J; bases not matched to a gene: 4. From germline, CDR1 is LGHNA and CDR2 YSLEER. CDR3: CASSPRGLAGDEQYF. The CDR3 DNA is TGCGCCAGCAGCCCCAGGGGACTAGCGGGAGACGAGCAGTACTTC.